The present T cell receptor (beta chain) was sequenced within a study of T cell clonotyping in hematopoietic cell transplantation. As concerns this clone: The antigen remains unidentified.

Study-wide findings and caveats: Higher Inverse Simpson Index values in graft donor and pretransplant recipient predicted broader posttransplant TCR diversity. Cells were unsorted, so CD4 and CD8 contributions were not separated. Pathologically expanded recipient clonotypes increased progressively from day 30 to day 180 as diversity fell. Few recipient clonotypes overlapped donors; over 95% were de novo at given depth.

Measured with immunoSEQ multiplex PCR; TCRdb has only the in-frame clones, and not every one. Of 4,500 to 6,500 clones listed, more than 75% were seen once; the top ten hold approximately 12%. CDR1 SGDLS and CDR2 YYNGEE come from the germline V gene. V was clipped by 0 bases and J by 2 bases, with 8 bases between them. This CDR3 region has 14 residues. The specimen was peripheral blood mononuclear cells, collected 30 days after allogeneic stem cell transplant. V gene TRBV9 combines with J gene TRBJ1-1; D is undetermined. This sequence was found in a male patient between 55 and 70 years old who had an allogeneic stem cell transplant from an unrelated donor, so the T cells may come from the graft donor. Some clones in this sample may be carry-over from other donors' samples. The chain's CDR3 is CASSVGADNTEAFF. The DNA of the CDR3 is TGTGCCAGCAGCGTAGGGGCAGACAACACTGAAGCTTTCTTT.